This TCR beta chain was captured in a study of PD-L1 blockade in urothelial cancer. At the level of the study: In the patient group, about 85% of the roughly 30 were males with bladder-origin urothelial cancer. Patients' histories included 0 to 3 prior chemotherapy regimens.

The table came from immunoSEQ multiplex PCR; TCRdb's copy has only in-frame clones and leaves some out. The sample has roughly 39,000 clones, 85% to 90% seen once. Germline V CDR1 and CDR2: SGHVS, FQNEAQ. The CDR3 has 11 amino acids. V gave up 4 bases and J gave up 4 bases, with 5 bases separating them. The sequencing here drew on PBMCs, taken around atezolizumab (anti-PD-L1) treatment. The receptor was isolated from a man in his sixties with urothelial cancer. The chain recombines TRBV7-8 with TRBJ2-7; D is unresolved. The CDR3 spells CASSSFYEQYF. CDR3 coding DNA: TGTGCCAGCAGCTCCTTTTACGAGCAGTACTTC.